One and the same sample provided the 21 T cell receptor beta chains below, sequenced in a study of CD8 T cells in Susac syndrome. Random hexamers were used to reverse transcribe roughly 0.45 to 1 ug of RNA. In TCRdb, the immunoSEQ multiplex PCR reads were re-called with MiXCR into one record per CDR3 protein. The data contain fewer than 350,000 distinct CDR3 sequences, approximately 85% of them singletons. The material sequenced was CD8+ T cells from PBMCs. The source of these receptors is a human donor with multiple sclerosis.

The rearrangement uses TRBV4-3 and TRBJ2-3; D is undetermined. The V gene's germline CDR1 is LGHNA and CDR2 YSLEER. The CDR3 spans 14 residues. Trimming removed 0 bases at V and 1 base at J, with 5 bases between. The CDR3 region is CASSQEDRTDTQYF. As DNA, the CDR3 is TGCGCCAGCAGCCAAGAGGATCGCACAGATACGCAGTATTTT.

The gene calls are TRBV10-3 and TRBJ1-1, with D possibly TRBD1 on 6 matching bases. Between the trimmed V and J ends, which lost 3 bases and 3 bases, there was a span of 8 bases. CDR1 ENHRY and CDR2 SYGVKD come from the germline V gene. The CDR3 spans 13 residues. CDR3 sequence reads: CAISDPGDTEAFF. The CDR3 DNA reads TGTGCCATCAGTGACCCAGGGGACACTGAAGCTTTCTTT.

This clonotype was counted only a few times. The chain joins TRBV10-3 to TRBJ2-1, with 10 bases lining up with TRBD2. V dropped 3 bases and J dropped 6; count of bases not matched to a gene: 2. CDR1 ENHRY and CDR2 SYGVKD come from the germline V gene. This CDR3 is 14 amino acids long. The CDR3, as DNA: TGTGCCATCAGTGACGCTAGCGGGAGCAATGAGCAGTTCTTC. Its translation: CAISDASGSNEQFF.

This clonotype was seen more than once but under ten times. The chain recombines TRBV20-1 with TRBJ2-3, with 7 bases that match TRBD2. The germline V gene encodes CDR1 DFQATT and CDR2 SNEGSKA (reference sequence). Trimming cost V 1 base and J 2 bases; bases outside gene matches: 6. The CDR3 sequence is 15 residues long. DNA of the CDR3: TGCAGTGCTAGAGCCTACGGACTAGACACAGATACGCAGTATTTT. Amino acid sequence: CSARAYGLDTDTQYF.

The chain employs TRBV27 and TRBJ2-4; maybe TRBD2 (5 bases). The CDR3 sequence is 14 residues long. Trimming took off 1 base at V and 8 bases at J, with 12 bases between the two ends. Germline lookup yields CDR1 MNHEY and CDR2 SMNVEV (reference sequence). The CDR3 nucleotides read TGTGCCAGCAGTTTATTGGAGTCGAGGGACATTCAGTACTTC. It specifies CASSLLESRDIQYF.

The chain uses TRBV20-1 and TRBJ2-3; a possible D gene is TRBD2 (5 bases). Germline lookup yields CDR1 DFQATT and CDR2 SNEGSKA (reference sequence). This CDR3 is built from 13 residues. V lost 4 bases and J lost 5, with 13 bases in between. For the CDR3, the DNA is TGCAGTGCTACGGACTTCGGTCAAGATACGCAGTATTTT. It specifies CSATDFGQDTQYF.

The V gene is TRBV27, the J gene TRBJ2-7; no clear D gene. Between the trimmed V and J ends, which lost 4 bases and 7 bases, there was a span of 11 bases. CDR1 is MNHEY and CDR2 is SMNVEV in the germline V gene (reference sequence). CDR3 length: 12 residues. The CDR3 sequence: CASSSFGWEQYF. Here the CDR3 DNA reads TGTGCCAGCAGTTCCTTTGGGTGGGAGCAGTACTTC.

This chain joins TRBV28 and TRBJ2-7; tentative D call: TRBD2 (6 bases). The CDR3 has 12 residues. CDR1 is MDHEN, CDR2 SYDVKM, per germline. V was shortened by 6 bases and J by 12 bases, with 18 bases between the two germline ends. The DNA of the CDR3 is TGTGCCAGCAGCCCCCTGACCGGAGGGGCGTACTTC. The encoded protein is CASSPLTGGAYF.

The J gene is TRBJ2-3, the V gene TRBV7-3; TRBD2 agrees at 11 bases. The CDR3 runs 16 residues. Germline assignment: CDR1 SGHTA and CDR2 FQGTGA. V dropped 5 bases and J dropped 3; count of bases not matched to a gene: 7. The CDR3 here is CASSPSSGRITDTQYF. The CDR3 nucleotides read TGTGCCAGCAGCCCTTCTAGCGGGAGGATTACAGATACGCAGTATTTT.

The rearrangement links TRBV12-3 or TRBV12-4 to TRBJ1-2, with D possibly TRBD1 on 5 matching bases. V was shortened by 3 bases and J by 2 bases, with 13 bases between the two germline ends. CDR3 length: 15 amino acids. CDR3 DNA: TGTGCCAGCAGTTTGGGGGGGGTCCCGAACTATGGCTACACCTTC. This sequence encodes CASSLGGVPNYGYTF.

V gene TRBV5-4 combines with J gene TRBJ2-7; 7 bases map to TRBD1. J gave up 4 bases and V 4 bases, and 14 bases lay outside the gene matches. Germline assignment: CDR1 SGHNT and CDR2 YYREEE (reference sequence). The CDR3 has 16 amino acids. CDR3 sequence: CASSPRQRQGPYEQYF. CDR3 DNA sequence: TGTGCCAGCAGCCCACGCCAGCGACAGGGTCCTTACGAGCAGTACTTC. Using reference TRBV5-4 and TRBJ2-7 for the parts outside the CDR3, the full variable domain is ETGVTQSPTHLIKTRGQQVTLRCSSQSGHNTVSWYQQALGQGPQFIFQYYREEENGRGNFPPRFSGLQFPNYSSELNVNALELDDSALYLCASSPRQRQGPYEQYFGPGTRLTVT.

The genes are TRBV19 and TRBJ2-7, with TRBD2 matching 7 bases. The CDR3 spans 16 residues. Germline assignment: CDR1 LNHDA and CDR2 SQIVND (reference sequence). Unmatched junction bases numbered 10, after V lost 3 bases and J lost 2 bases. CDR3 in DNA: TGTGCCAGTAGTATCGCCGGGACTACCGCACCCTACGAGCAGTACTTC. This sequence encodes CASSIAGTTAPYEQYF.

V and J are TRBV28 and TRBJ2-7; TRBD1 aligns across 9 bases. CDR3 size: 14 residues. V lost 3 bases, J lost 3 bases, and 3 bases stayed unmatched. Germline V CDR1 and CDR2: MDHEN, SYDVKM. The CDR3 DNA follows: TGTGCCAGCAGTTTCGGGACAGGGTACTACGAGCAGTACTTC. As protein: CASSFGTGYYEQYF.

This chain connects TRBV13 to TRBJ1-4; perhaps TRBD1 as D (5 bases). This CDR3 has 15 residues. In germline, CDR1 is PRHDT, CDR2 FYEKMQ (reference sequence). V lost 3 bases and J lost 5, with 13 bases in between. The CDR3: CASSLAGDLNEKLFF. For the CDR3, the DNA is TGTGCCAGCAGCTTGGCTGGGGACTTAAATGAAAAACTGTTTTTT.

V usage is TRBV6-5 and J usage is TRBJ2-1; no definite D call. CDR3 length equals 14 residues. Germline loops: CDR1 MNHEY, CDR2 SVGAGI. Trimming took off 5 bases at V and 7 bases at J, with 15 bases between the two ends. Written as DNA, the CDR3 is TGTGCCAGCAGTCTGGGCCGGCCCAGGAATGAGCAGTTCTTC. It encodes CASSLGRPRNEQFF.

The chain links TRBV7-2 to TRBJ2-1; D is unresolved. This CDR3 is built from 14 residues. The germline V gene has CDR1 SGHTA and CDR2 FQGNSA. Trimming cost V 3 bases and J 0 bases, with 6 bases left between them. DNA for the CDR3: TGTGCCAGCAGCTTTTATTACTCCTACAATGAGCAGTTCTTC. Its translation: CASSFYYSYNEQFF.

This chain links TRBV13 with TRBJ2-7, with TRBD2 identical over 7 bases. Germline lookup yields CDR1 PRHDT and CDR2 FYEKMQ (reference sequence). CDR3 length: 15 residues. The junction had 13 bases not matched to a gene; V was cut back by 5 bases and J by 6 bases. The CDR3 DNA is TGTGCCAGCAGCCCGAGGGAGGGGACGCTGGGCGAGCAGTACTTC. It yields the protein CASSPREGTLGEQYF.

This chain uses TRBV12-3 or TRBV12-4 with TRBJ2-7; TRBD2 agrees at 7 bases. J was trimmed by 4 bases and V by 3 bases; bases with no gene match: 6. CDR3 length: 14 residues. The DNA for the CDR3 is TGTGCCAGCAGTTTGGGGGGGGTGGGGTACGAGCAGTACTTC. Amino acid sequence: CASSLGGVGYEQYF.

The gene calls are TRBV10-2 and TRBJ1-4; tentative D call: TRBD1 (5 bases). V was clipped by 0 bases and J by 0 bases, with 11 bases between them. Germline CDR1 is WSHSY and CDR2 is SAAADI. This CDR3 region has 17 residues. Here the CDR3 reads CASSESYRSSTNEKLFF. As DNA, the CDR3 is TGCGCCAGCAGTGAGTCTTACAGGTCTTCAACTAATGAAAAACTGTTTTTT.

The chain employs TRBV29-1 and TRBJ2-4, with 7 bases matching TRBD2. With V trimmed by 7 bases and J by 3 bases, 18 bases remained unmatched. The CDR3 loop spans 17 amino acids. Germline V CDR1 and CDR2: SQVTM, ANQGSEA. CDR3 region: CSAPGGGGERDKNIQYF. The CDR3 nucleotides read TGCAGCGCCCCGGGGGGTGGCGGGGAAAGGGACAAAAACATTCAGTACTTC.

The chain uses TRBV14 and TRBJ2-2; 9 bases align to TRBD2. CDR3 size: 17 residues. Germline V gene sequence: CDR1 SGHDN, CDR2 FVKESK. Trimming removed 8 bases from V and 2 bases from J; junction bases left unmatched: 12. CDR3 sequence (DNA): TGTGCCAGCGGCTTAGGGACTAGCTGGGATAACACCGGGGAGCTGTTTTTT. Its protein is CASGLGTSWDNTGELFF.